Sequencing of this T cell receptor beta chain was carried out in a study of blood T cell repertoires in COVID-19. Study information: The United States, Italy and Spain supplied acute and convalescent COVID-19 samples. PBMCs, B-cell-depleted T cells, or T cells were the source of the cDNA or gDNA that made up the material.

Under the authors' procedure: The authors estimated nucleated cell counts from reference gene primer amplification. The protocol was immunoSEQ multiplex PCR, while the TCRdb copy is restricted to in-frame clones and leaves out a portion. V and J calls and clone size follow that table, whereas D and trimming were derived from the DNA. This sample carries roughly 170,000 clones, roughly 80% of them seen once, and the ten largest clones take approximately 7.3%. V was clipped by 2 bases and J by 6 bases; unmatched bases: 7. The CDR3 has 14 residues. Germline CDR1 SGHVS, CDR2 FQNEAQ. The TCR sequence derives from a human donor in a cohort sampled during active COVID-19. The source material was peripheral blood. The rearrangement joins TRBV7-8 to TRBJ2-7, with 7 bases that match TRBD2. Here the CDR3 reads CASSLYTKRGEQYF. The CDR3 DNA reads as TGTGCCAGCAGCTTATATACTAAGCGGGGCGAGCAGTACTTC. Filled out from reference TRBV7-8 and TRBJ2-7, the complete variable domain reads GAGVSQSPRYKVAKRGQDVALRCDPISGHVSLFWYQQALGQGPEFLTYFQNEAQLDKSGLPSDRFFAERPEGSVSTLKIQRTQQEDSAVYLCASSLYTKRGEQYFGPGTRLTVT.